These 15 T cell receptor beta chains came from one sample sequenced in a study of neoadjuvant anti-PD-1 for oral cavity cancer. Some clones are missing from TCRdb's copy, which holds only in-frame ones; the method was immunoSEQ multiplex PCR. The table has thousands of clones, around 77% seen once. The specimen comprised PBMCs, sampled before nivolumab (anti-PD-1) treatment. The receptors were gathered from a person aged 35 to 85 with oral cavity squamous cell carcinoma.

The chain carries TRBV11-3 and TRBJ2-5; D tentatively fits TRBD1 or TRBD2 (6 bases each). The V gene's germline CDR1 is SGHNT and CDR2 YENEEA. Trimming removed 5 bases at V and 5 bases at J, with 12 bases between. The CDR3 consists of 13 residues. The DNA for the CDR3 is TGTGCCAGCAGCGTCGGGGGCATGGAGACCCAGTACTTC. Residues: CASSVGGMETQYF.

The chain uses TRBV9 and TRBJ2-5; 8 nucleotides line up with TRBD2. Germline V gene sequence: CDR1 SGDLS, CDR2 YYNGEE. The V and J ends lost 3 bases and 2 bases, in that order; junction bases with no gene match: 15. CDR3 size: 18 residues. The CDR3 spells CASSERGPGGGSQETQYF. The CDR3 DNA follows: TGTGCCAGCAGCGAGAGGGGACCTGGCGGGGGGAGTCAAGAGACCCAGTACTTC.

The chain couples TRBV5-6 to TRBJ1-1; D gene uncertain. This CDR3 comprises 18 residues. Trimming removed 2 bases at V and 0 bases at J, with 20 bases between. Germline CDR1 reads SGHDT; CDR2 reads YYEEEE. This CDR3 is CASSFRYPPDTMNTEAFF. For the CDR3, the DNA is TGTGCCAGCAGCTTTCGATATCCCCCAGATACTATGAACACTGAAGCTTTCTTT.

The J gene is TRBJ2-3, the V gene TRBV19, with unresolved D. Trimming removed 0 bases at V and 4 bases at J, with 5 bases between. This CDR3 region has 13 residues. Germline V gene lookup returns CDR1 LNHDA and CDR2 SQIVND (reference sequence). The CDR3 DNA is TGTGCCAGTAGTATAGAGGGCTCAGATACGCAGTATTTT. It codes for CASSIEGSDTQYF.

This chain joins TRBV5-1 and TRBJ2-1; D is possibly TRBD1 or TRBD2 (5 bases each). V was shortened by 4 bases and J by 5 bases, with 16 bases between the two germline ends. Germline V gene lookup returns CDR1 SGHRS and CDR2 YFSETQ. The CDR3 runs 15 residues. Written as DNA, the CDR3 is TGCGCCAGCAGCCAGTCCGGGGCGACTAACAATGAGCAGTTCTTC. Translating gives CASSQSGATNNEQFF. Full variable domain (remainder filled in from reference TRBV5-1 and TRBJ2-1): KAGVTQTPRYLIKTRGQQVTLSCSPISGHRSVSWYQQTPGQGLQFLFEYFSETQRNKGNFPGRFSGRQFSNSRSEMNVSTLELGDSALYLCASSQSGATNNEQFFGPGTRLTVL.

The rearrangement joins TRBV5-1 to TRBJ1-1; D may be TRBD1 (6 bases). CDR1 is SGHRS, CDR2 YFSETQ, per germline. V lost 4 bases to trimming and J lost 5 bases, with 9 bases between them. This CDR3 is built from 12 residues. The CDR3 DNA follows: TGCGCCAGCAGCCTGGGGGCGACTGAAGCTTTCTTT. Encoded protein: CASSLGATEAFF.

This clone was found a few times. CDR3 nucleotide sequence: TGTGCCAGCAGCCTAACAATCGTAGCGACTGAAGCTTTCTTT. It encodes CASSLTIVATEAFF. The V call is TRBV6-5, the J call TRBJ1-1; D gene unclear. CDR1 and CDR2 (germline): MNHEY, SVGAGI. The CDR3 runs to 14 residues. V gave up 6 bases and J gave up 5 bases, with 16 bases separating them.

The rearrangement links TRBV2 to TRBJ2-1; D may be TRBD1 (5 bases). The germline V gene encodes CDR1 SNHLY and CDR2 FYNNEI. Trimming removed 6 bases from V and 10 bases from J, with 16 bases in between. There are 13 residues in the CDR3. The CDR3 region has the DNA TGTGCCAGCAGAAAGACAGAAAGAAGCGAGCAGTTCTTC. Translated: CASRKTERSEQFF.

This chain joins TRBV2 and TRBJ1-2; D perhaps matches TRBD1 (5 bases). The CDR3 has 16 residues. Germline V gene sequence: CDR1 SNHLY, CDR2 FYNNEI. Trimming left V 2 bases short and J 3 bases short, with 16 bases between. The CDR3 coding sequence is TGTGCCAGCAGTGAAAGTGTATTAGGGACTTACTATGGCTACACCTTC. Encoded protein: CASSESVLGTYYGYTF.

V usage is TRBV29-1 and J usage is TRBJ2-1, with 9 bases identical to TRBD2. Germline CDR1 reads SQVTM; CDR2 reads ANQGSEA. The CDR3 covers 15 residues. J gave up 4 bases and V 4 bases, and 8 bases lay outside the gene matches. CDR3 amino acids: CSVAPRGGEYNEQFF. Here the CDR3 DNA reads TGCAGCGTTGCCCCCCGCGGGGGGGAGTACAATGAGCAGTTCTTC.

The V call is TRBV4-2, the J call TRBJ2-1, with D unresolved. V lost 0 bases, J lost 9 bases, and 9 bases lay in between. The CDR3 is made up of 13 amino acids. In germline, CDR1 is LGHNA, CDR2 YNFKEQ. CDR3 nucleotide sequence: TGTGCCAGCAGCCAAGAGGCGAGCACTGAGCAGTTCTTC. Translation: CASSQEASTEQFF.

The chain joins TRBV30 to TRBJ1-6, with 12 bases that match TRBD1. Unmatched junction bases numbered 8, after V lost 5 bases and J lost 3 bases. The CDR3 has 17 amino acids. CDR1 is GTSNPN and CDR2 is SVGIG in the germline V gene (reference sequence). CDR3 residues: CAWAAGTGGFYNSPLHF. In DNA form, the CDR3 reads TGTGCCTGGGCTGCCGGGACAGGGGGCTTCTATAATTCACCCCTCCACTTT.

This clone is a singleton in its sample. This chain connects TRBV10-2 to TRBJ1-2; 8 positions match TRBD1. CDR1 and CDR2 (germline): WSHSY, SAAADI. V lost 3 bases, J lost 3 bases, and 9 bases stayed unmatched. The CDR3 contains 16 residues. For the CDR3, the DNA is TGCGCCAGCAGTGATGCCCGGACAGGGAGAGACTATGGCTACACCTTC. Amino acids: CASSDARTGRDYGYTF.

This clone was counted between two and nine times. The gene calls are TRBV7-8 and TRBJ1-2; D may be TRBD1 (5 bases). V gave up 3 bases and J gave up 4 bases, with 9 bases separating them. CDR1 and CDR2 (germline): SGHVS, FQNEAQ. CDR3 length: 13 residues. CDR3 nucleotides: TGTGCCAGCAGCTTTCCGGGACTCTATGGCTACACCTTC. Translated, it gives CASSFPGLYGYTF.

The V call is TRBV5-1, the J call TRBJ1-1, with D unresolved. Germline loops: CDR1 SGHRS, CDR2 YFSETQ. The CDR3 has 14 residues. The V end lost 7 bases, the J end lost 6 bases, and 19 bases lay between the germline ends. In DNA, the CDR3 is TGCGCCAGCTCCCAGATAGAGAGTACCCCTGAAGCTTTCTTT. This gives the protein CASSQIESTPEAFF.